This is a list of T cell receptor beta chains from one sample in a study of blood T cell repertoires in COVID-19. Clones were read by immunoSEQ multiplex PCR, and TCRdb kept only the in-frame ones, dropping some. The sample has about 87,000 clones; around 75% are singletons. The sequenced sample was peripheral blood. These TCRs come from a woman aged 80 or over with active or convalescent COVID-19. Each CDR3 is given with its conserved first and last residue. The D gene is left open where the match is weak. Size tells how often a clone was seen (once, few, many) or the class of an expanded clone, and some rows leave it out.

V: TRBV2; size: many; D: -; J: TRBJ2-7; DNA: TGTGCCAGCAATCCAGGGGTCACCTACGAGCAGTACTTC; CDR3: CASNPGVTYEQYF
V: TRBV18; size: -; D: -; J: TRBJ2-3; DNA: TGTGCCAGCTCACCACCGCCGGGGAGCGGCACAGATACGCAGTATTTT; CDR3: CASSPPPGSGTDTQYF
V: TRBV18; size: once; D: TRBD2; J: TRBJ2-1; DNA: TGTGCCAGCTCACCCTTGGTTCCCCGGGAGGTAGCTTACAATGAGCAGTTCTTC; CDR3: CASSPLVPREVAYNEQFF
V: TRBV7-2; size: -; D: TRBD1; J: TRBJ1-5; DNA: TGTGCCAGCAGCTTAAACGGACAGGGTGGCGGCAATCAGCCCCAGCATTTT; CDR3: CASSLNGQGGGNQPQHF
V: TRBV7-2; size: -; D: TRBD2; J: TRBJ2-2; DNA: TGTGCCAGCAGCTGGGCTAGCGGGACCTGGACCGGGGAGCTGTTTTTT; CDR3: CASSWASGTWTGELFF
V: TRBV9; size: -; D: TRBD1; J: TRBJ2-7; DNA: TGTGCCAGCAGCCGCGCGACAGGGGTAGCCTACGAGCAGTACTTC; CDR3: CASSRATGVAYEQYF
V: TRBV9; size: -; D: -; J: TRBJ1-6; DNA: TGTGCCAGCAGGTTGGGGGCAGGGATGGAAACACCCCTCCACTTT; CDR3: CASRLGAGMETPLHF
V: TRBV7-6; size: -; D: TRBD2; J: TRBJ2-7; DNA: TGTGCCAGCAGCCCCGTGGGGGGGAGCTCCTACGAGCAGTACTTC; CDR3: CASSPVGGSSYEQYF
V: TRBV5-1; size: -; D: -; J: TRBJ2-2; DNA: TGCGCCAGCAGCTTGGTGACAACAGGGTTGAACACCGGGGAGCTGTTTTTT; CDR3: CASSLVTTGLNTGELFF
V: TRBV19; size: -; D: -; J: TRBJ2-7; DNA: TGTGCCAGTGCTGGTCCCGGTTACTACGAGCAGTACTTC; CDR3: CASAGPGYYEQYF
V: TRBV11-3; size: once; D: -; J: TRBJ2-7; DNA: TGTGCCAGCAGCCGCGGGACAGAATACGAGCAGTACTTC; CDR3: CASSRGTEYEQYF
V: TRBV28; size: -; D: -; J: TRBJ1-5; DNA: TGTGCCAGCAGTTCGGGGGGTCCCCAGCATTTT; CDR3: CASSSGGPQHF
V: TRBV12-3/TRBV12-4; size: -; D: -; J: TRBJ2-3; DNA: TGTGCCAGCAGCAAACAGGGTATAGCGCAGTATTTT; CDR3: CASSKQGIAQYF
V: TRBV7-9; size: -; D: -; J: TRBJ1-5; DNA: TGTGCCAGCAGCTTAGGGGCAGGTATTCGACAGCCCCAGCATTTT; CDR3: CASSLGAGIRQPQHF
V: TRBV28; size: -; D: -; J: TRBJ2-3; DNA: TGTGCCAGCAGTTTAAGGGGTGCGCAGTATTTT; CDR3: CASSLRGAQYF
V: TRBV3-1/TRBV3-2; size: once; D: TRBD1; J: TRBJ2-5; DNA: TGTGCCAGCAGACCCGAGACAGGGATTAAGGGGGAGACCCAGTACTTC; CDR3: CASRPETGIKGETQYF
V: TRBV3-1/TRBV3-2; size: -; D: TRBD1; J: TRBJ1-2; DNA: TGTGCCAGCAGCCCCGGTACAGGGGATGGCTACACCTTC; CDR3: CASSPGTGDGYTF
V: TRBV28; size: -; D: -; J: TRBJ1-5; DNA: TGTGCCAGCAGAGGGGCCAGTAATCAGCCCCAGCATTTT; CDR3: CASRGASNQPQHF
V: TRBV6-5; size: -; D: -; J: TRBJ2-2; DNA: TGTGCCAGCAGTTTGGGACTCTTTACCGGGGAGCTGTTTTTT; CDR3: CASSLGLFTGELFF
V: TRBV15; size: once; D: -; J: TRBJ2-1; DNA: TGTGCCACCAGCAGAGAGCGGAGCTCCTACAATGAGCAGTTCTTC; CDR3: CATSRERSSYNEQFF
V: TRBV27; size: -; D: TRBD1; J: TRBJ1-1; DNA: TGTGCCAGCAGTCAACTTACAGGGGGCACTGAAGCTTTCTTT; CDR3: CASSQLTGGTEAFF
V: TRBV7-3; size: -; D: TRBD2; J: TRBJ2-3; DNA: TGTGCCAGCAGCCCACTCGGCGGGGGGGCGCCAGATACGCAGTATTTT; CDR3: CASSPLGGGAPDTQYF
V: TRBV19; size: -; D: -; J: TRBJ1-1; DNA: TGTGCCAGCGATTCACAGGGAGCCGCTGAAGCTTTCTTT; CDR3: CASDSQGAAEAFF
V: TRBV12-3/TRBV12-4; size: -; D: -; J: TRBJ2-5; DNA: TGTGCCAGCAGTTTTAGTGATCAAGAGACCCAGTACTTC; CDR3: CASSFSDQETQYF
V: TRBV3-1/TRBV3-2; size: -; D: TRBD1; J: TRBJ1-2; DNA: TGTGCCAGCAGCCAAGCGGGACAGGGGGCAGGTGGCTACACCTTC; CDR3: CASSQAGQGAGGYTF
V: TRBV4-1; size: -; D: TRBD2; J: TRBJ2-1; DNA: TGCGCCAGCAGCCGGGGGGGACTAGCGATTTACAATGAGCAGTTCTTC; CDR3: CASSRGGLAIYNEQFF
V: TRBV30; size: once; D: TRBD1; J: TRBJ2-2; DNA: TGTGCCTGGAGCTTAGACAGGGGCACCGGGGAGCTGTTTTTT; CDR3: CAWSLDRGTGELFF
V: TRBV3-1/TRBV3-2; size: -; D: TRBD2; J: TRBJ2-3; DNA: TGTGCCAGCAGCCAAGCGAGCGGGACCCTCGGTGGGTTGGCAGATACGCAGTATTTT; CDR3: CASSQASGTLGGLADTQYF
V: TRBV6-6; size: -; D: -; J: TRBJ2-2; DNA: TGTGCCAGCGGATCAGGGTTCACCGGGGAGCTGTTTTTT; CDR3: CASGSGFTGELFF
V: TRBV2; size: -; D: TRBD1; J: TRBJ2-5; DNA: TGTGCCAGCAGTACAGGGGACCCCACTCTCACCCAGTACTTC; CDR3: CASSTGDPTLTQYF
V: TRBV7-2; size: -; D: -; J: TRBJ1-6; DNA: TGTGCCAGCAGCTTATCCACAGGGTTGGATAATTCACCCCTCCACTTT; CDR3: CASSLSTGLDNSPLHF
V: TRBV5-1; size: -; D: TRBD2; J: TRBJ2-3; DNA: TGCGCCAGCAGCTTGACGGGGGGGACCACAGATACGCAGTATTTT; CDR3: CASSLTGGTTDTQYF
V: TRBV5-3; size: -; D: -; J: TRBJ1-5; DNA: TGTGCCAGAAGCATATCGTCTCGAGATAGCAATCAGCCCCAGCATTTT; CDR3: CARSISSRDSNQPQHF
V: TRBV5-5; size: -; D: TRBD1; J: TRBJ1-1; DNA: TGTGCCAGCAGCTGGGGACAGGGGAACACTGAAGCTTTCTTT; CDR3: CASSWGQGNTEAFF
V: TRBV6-9; size: -; D: -; J: TRBJ2-5; DNA: TGTGCCAGCAGTTCGCTCCCTCTCGGAAGGAGGCAAGAGACCCAGTACTTC; CDR3: CASSSLPLGRRQETQYF
V: TRBV28; size: -; D: TRBD1; J: TRBJ2-7; DNA: TGTGCCAGCAGTTTTTGGTCGACAGGGTTTGGATCCTACGAGCAGTACTTC; CDR3: CASSFWSTGFGSYEQYF
V: TRBV18; size: -; D: -; J: TRBJ2-3; DNA: TGTGCCAGCTCACGTTCTCGGGGGGCAACAGATACGCAGTATTTT; CDR3: CASSRSRGATDTQYF
V: TRBV4-3; size: once; D: -; J: TRBJ2-5; DNA: TGCGCCAGCAGCCAAGATCTAGGTTGGGAGACCCAGTACTTC; CDR3: CASSQDLGWETQYF
V: TRBV19; size: once; D: TRBD1; J: TRBJ1-1; DNA: TGTGCCAGTAGTGCAGCTCCGACAGGGGTCAACACTGAAGCTTTCTTT; CDR3: CASSAAPTGVNTEAFF
V: TRBV5-6; size: few; D: -; J: TRBJ2-1; DNA: TGTGCCAGCAGCTTGGTTGCGGGGGCATACAATGAGCAGTTCTTC; CDR3: CASSLVAGAYNEQFF
V: TRBV7-9; size: once; D: -; J: TRBJ1-1; DNA: TGTGCCAGCACTAGTGGGCTAACTGAAGCTTTCTTT; CDR3: CASTSGLTEAFF
V: TRBV14; size: -; D: -; J: TRBJ1-1; DNA: TGTGCCAGCAGCCAAGATACAGGGACCAAGAACACTGAAGCTTTCTTT; CDR3: CASSQDTGTKNTEAFF
V: TRBV5-6; size: -; D: -; J: TRBJ1-2; DNA: TGTGCCAGCAGCTTGGCCTCACCGGCAGCGGGAATCTACACCTTC; CDR3: CASSLASPAAGIYTF
V: TRBV24-1; size: -; D: TRBD2; J: TRBJ2-1; DNA: TGTGCCACCAGTGAACCCACGTTAGCGGGATCCTACAATGAGCAGTTCTTC; CDR3: CATSEPTLAGSYNEQFF
V: TRBV7-3; size: -; D: TRBD2; J: TRBJ2-5; DNA: TGTGCCAGCAGCTACGGACTAGCGGGAGTCTCCACGGAGACCCAGTACTTC; CDR3: CASSYGLAGVSTETQYF
V: TRBV11-2; size: -; D: TRBD1; J: TRBJ2-1; DNA: TGTGCCAGCAGCGACCGGGACAGGGTCCACAATGAGCAGTTCTTC; CDR3: CASSDRDRVHNEQFF
V: TRBV10-3; size: -; D: -; J: TRBJ1-2; DNA: TGTGCCACCATGCTAATGAGGGAGGGGGGCTACACCTTC; CDR3: CATMLMREGGYTF
V: TRBV7-2; size: few; D: -; J: TRBJ1-1; DNA: TGTGCCAGCAGCTTAGCGGGCGGACGAGGGGGAACTGAAGCTTTCTTT; CDR3: CASSLAGGRGGTEAFF
V: TRBV7-2; size: -; D: -; J: TRBJ2-6; DNA: TGTGCCAGCAGCTTTAGGTTGGGCGTTTATGGGGCCAACGTCCTGACTTTC; CDR3: CASSFRLGVYGANVLTF
V: TRBV18; size: -; D: -; J: TRBJ1-2; DNA: TGTGCCAGCTCAGGGTCCCAGGGCAGGGACTATGGCTACACCTTC; CDR3: CASSGSQGRDYGYTF
V: TRBV5-8; size: -; D: TRBD1; J: TRBJ2-1; DNA: TGTGCCAGCAGCTTGACAGGGGCGGCCTACAATGAGCAGTTCTTC; CDR3: CASSLTGAAYNEQFF
V: TRBV6-4; size: -; D: TRBD2; J: TRBJ2-1; DNA: TGTGCCAGCAGTGACAGCGGGAGGAAACAGTTCTTC; CDR3: CASSDSGRKQFF
V: TRBV27; size: -; D: -; J: TRBJ2-1; DNA: TGTGCCAGCAGTTCGCCACAGGCGAGAGGCTACAATGAGCAGTTCTTC; CDR3: CASSSPQARGYNEQFF
V: TRBV4-1; size: -; D: -; J: TRBJ1-4; DNA: TGCGCCAGCAGCCAAGATAGCGGCACAACGGGGGTTAATGAAAAACTGTTTTTT; CDR3: CASSQDSGTTGVNEKLFF
V: TRBV21-1; size: -; D: -; J: TRBJ2-3; DNA: TGTGCCAGCAGCAAAGGAGCGGGAGCAGATACGCAGTATTTT; CDR3: CASSKGAGADTQYF
V: TRBV27; size: -; D: -; J: TRBJ2-1; DNA: TGTGCCAGCAGTCCCCTAGCAGATGAGCAGTTCTTC; CDR3: CASSPLADEQFF
V: TRBV24-1; size: -; D: -; J: TRBJ2-1; DNA: TGTGCCACCAGTGGTTCAGGGGTGAATGAGCAGTTCTTC; CDR3: CATSGSGVNEQFF
V: TRBV5-4; size: -; D: TRBD2; J: TRBJ2-3; DNA: TGTGCCAGCAGCTCTAGCGGGGGGATCACAGATACGCAGTATTTT; CDR3: CASSSSGGITDTQYF
V: TRBV5-5; size: -; D: -; J: TRBJ1-3; DNA: TGTGCCAGCAGCTTGGCCAGGGACTCTGGAAACACCATATATTTT; CDR3: CASSLARDSGNTIYF
V: TRBV6-2/TRBV6-3; size: -; D: TRBD1; J: TRBJ1-5; DNA: TGTGCCAGCAGTTACGCCGGGACAGGTTCATGGTACAGCAATCAGCCCCAGCATTTT; CDR3: CASSYAGTGSWYSNQPQHF